What follows is one T cell receptor (beta chain) and its context. This clonotype was detected only a few times. It lacks a known antigen. The DNA is left out, because the CDR3 cannot be placed on it with certainty; the CDR3 is given as TCRdb lists it. The library was produced with 5' RACE. For sequencing, a NextSeq 500 was employed. To allow correction of PCR and sequencing errors, the TCR library protocol tagged every TCR cDNA molecule with a unique molecular identifier. Per the authors' processing: Decombinator tools were used for TCR identification, UMI-based error correction and CDR3 extraction. TCRs above a frequency of 2 per 1,000, corresponding to the top 1% of the tumor frequency distribution, were defined as expanded. Expanded tumor TCRs were classed as regional if statistically deemed absent (corrected P<0.05) from at least one tumor region, otherwise ubiquitous. Each repertoire was subsampled 100 times to 5,000 TCRs, after which Renyi diversity was computed with the R vegan package. CDR3 similarity networks were constructed using string-kernel similarity of amino acid triplets, with links drawn between CDR3s whose pairwise similarity was above 0.82. The raw public reads went through TCRdb reprocessing: fastp at Q25, MiXCR clone calling, in-frame beta chains kept. Rows merge per CDR3 protein into single entries with the most common DNA and genes. The V and J calls come from TCRdb's annotation, not from the publication. Within this sample are roughly 15,000 distinct CDR3 sequences, with around 7.5% of them counted one time only. The ten largest clones represent approximately 8.7% of the sample.

This entry comes from a study of spatial heterogeneity in lung cancer (dated by TCRdb to the late 2010s). Turning to the overall study: More beta-chain than alpha-chain transcripts were consistently detected, likely reflecting higher beta-chain transcript abundance. In tumor regions, TCR transcript counts showed a strong correlation with a T cell transcriptional module score from matched bulk RNA-seq. In the raw uncorrected reads, each unique combination of TCR and UMI appeared more than ten times on average. The study quantitatively compared TCR alpha and beta repertoires across multiple tumor regions, matched nontumor lung and blood in non-small cell lung cancer. The study linked features of the TCR repertoire to counts of nonsynonymous mutations, which were determined by whole-exome sequencing of tumor tissue. Both alpha and beta chains were TCR-sequenced in hundreds of tumor regions, under 70 matched nontumor lung samples and roughly 50 PBMC samples obtained at surgery. Results and caveats for the whole study, not just this receptor: Counts of ubiquitous and regional expanded TCRs correlated with counts of ubiquitous and regional nonsynonymous mutations, respectively. Estimated TCR-seq coverage of tumor T cells was only about 7.4% for alpha chains and roughly 13% for beta chains. Confirming at a functional level the hypothesis that regional TCRs recognize regional mutations was considered to require additional single-cell paired TCR alpha and beta sequencing. The tumor nonsynonymous mutation count correlated with the number of expanded intratumoral alpha and beta TCRs.

Sample time point, as interpreted from the label and publication: sample taken at primary tumor resection. Samples were obtained from approximately 76 patients with early-stage, untreated non-small cell lung cancer from the lung TRACERx cohort. TCR sequencing used whole RNA extracted from tumor and nontumor lung tissue, or from cryopreserved PBMC samples, without cell sorting. Only patients with enough RNA available from two or more tumor regions were chosen for TCR sequencing. Tumor and adjacent nontumor lung specimens were reviewed by a lung pathologist before selection. The CDR3 contains 19 residues, cysteine and phenylalanine counted.

Recombination joined TRBV21-1 with TRBJ2-3; the DNA was not compared with TRBD1, the D call given in the table. TRBV21-1 is listed as a pseudogene. The receptor was isolated from a male donor with early-stage non-small cell lung cancer. The input for sequencing was lung tumor tissue, taken at surgery. CDR3 protein: CASSAWGTGAILLTDTQYF.